These 23 T cell receptor beta chains were sequenced from one sample in a study of cytomegalovirus exposure and HLA in healthy donors. Primers for the PCR totalled 60 Vbeta and 13 Jbeta. TCRdb's table, derived via immunoSEQ multiplex PCR, lists solely in-frame clones and lacks some. The sample holds around 110,000 clones, 79% seen once. Sequencing used PBMCs. These receptors were obtained from a woman younger than 35 in good health and CMV-seropositive.

The J gene is TRBJ1-5, the V gene TRBV6-6, with a weak D call TRBD1 (5 bases). The germline gives CDR1 MNHNY, CDR2 SVGAGI (reference sequence). Trimming stripped 5 bases from V and 5 bases from J, with 13 bases between. The CDR3 has 14 amino acids. CDR3 sequence reads: CASSKDSVDQPQHF. CDR3 nucleotide sequence: TGTGCCAGCAGTAAAGACAGTGTCGATCAGCCCCAGCATTTT.

This chain connects TRBV6-5 to TRBJ2-7, with 8 positions matching TRBD1. Germline CDR1 reads MNHEY; CDR2 reads SVGAGI. The CDR3 loop spans 15 amino acids. V lost 5 bases to trimming and J lost 0 bases; unmatched junction nucleotides: 6. Written as DNA, the CDR3 is TGTGCCAGCAGTACCGGACAGGGAGACTCCTACGAGCAGTACTTC. Residues: CASSTGQGDSYEQYF.

This chain uses TRBV5-6 with TRBJ2-3; no clear D. This CDR3 region has 15 residues. CDR1 and CDR2 from the germline V gene are SGHDT and YYEEEE. V was clipped by 2 bases and J by 3 bases, with 13 bases between them. The CDR3: CASSFVAHQTDTQYF. CDR3 nucleotides: TGTGCCAGCAGCTTCGTAGCTCACCAAACAGATACGCAGTATTTT.

Only a few counts were recorded for this clone. The chain has TRBV30 and TRBJ2-7; 7 positions agree with TRBD1. The germline V gene has CDR1 GTSNPN and CDR2 SVGIG (reference sequence). The CDR3 has 14 residues. Unmatched junction bases numbered 8, after V lost 0 bases and J lost 6 bases. CDR3 sequence (DNA): TGTGCCTGGAGTGTAAGGACAGGAGACAGCGAGCAGTACTTC. It specifies CAWSVRTGDSEQYF.

The V call is TRBV20-1, the J call TRBJ1-1; D uncertain. This CDR3 region has 10 residues. Trimming removed 5 bases at V and 11 bases at J, with 12 bases between. Germline V gene lookup returns CDR1 DFQATT and CDR2 SNEGSKA (reference sequence). CDR3 DNA: TGCAGTGCTTTCGGGCGGAGGGCTTTCTTT. The encoded protein is CSAFGRRAFF.

There are a few counts of this clone. The CDR3 region is CASSWGLADYNEQFF. In DNA, the CDR3 is TGCGCCAGCAGCTGGGGACTAGCGGACTACAATGAGCAGTTCTTC. This chain uses TRBV5-1 with TRBJ2-1; TRBD2 matches 11 bases. The ends lost 3 bases at V and 3 bases at J; junction bases unmatched: 2. Germline CDR1 SGHRS, CDR2 YFSETQ. The CDR3 runs to 15 residues. Full variable domain (rest looked up from reference TRBV5-1 and TRBJ2-1): KAGVTQTPRYLIKTRGQQVTLSCSPISGHRSVSWYQQTPGQGLQFLFEYFSETQRNKGNFPGRFSGRQFSNSRSEMNVSTLELGDSALYLCASSWGLADYNEQFFGPGTRLTVL.

The V call is TRBV6-6, the J call TRBJ2-5; possibly TRBD1 for D (5 bases). The CDR3 has 14 amino acids. Deletions cut 7 bases from V and 5 bases from J, with 17 bases between. CDR1 MNHNY and CDR2 SVGAGI come from the germline V gene (reference sequence). The DNA for the CDR3 is TGTGCCAGCACTAAGACTCTCCCAGGGGAGACCCAGTACTTC. This translates into CASTKTLPGETQYF.

The chain couples TRBV5-1 to TRBJ2-3; TRBD2 agrees at 10 bases. In germline, CDR1 is SGHRS, CDR2 YFSETQ. This CDR3 comprises 16 residues. V lost 6 bases, J lost 2 bases, and 9 bases stayed unmatched. Written as DNA, the CDR3 is TGCGCCAGCATGGATCGAGCGGGAGGGACCACAGATACGCAGTATTTT. Translating it yields CASMDRAGGTTDTQYF.

The chain links TRBV10-3 to TRBJ2-2; 9 nucleotides match TRBD2. Germline V gene data show CDR1 as ENHRY and CDR2 as SYGVKD. The CDR3 is 16 amino acids. The V segment lost 6 bases and the J segment 1 base; nucleotides outside the gene matches: 6. CDR3 residues: CAIRKELAGNTGELFF. The CDR3 DNA reads TGTGCCATCAGGAAGGAACTAGCGGGGAACACCGGGGAGCTGTTTTTT.

The chain joins TRBV6-6 to TRBJ1-5; D is possibly TRBD1 (6 bases). The CDR3 covers 13 residues. Looked up from germline, CDR1 is MNHNY and CDR2 is SVGAGI (reference sequence). V was trimmed by 5 bases and J by 13 bases, leaving 18 bases between them. The CDR3 reads CASSATGFTLQHF. The DNA for the CDR3 is TGTGCCAGCAGTGCCACAGGGTTCACCCTTCAGCATTTT.

The V gene is TRBV7-8, the J gene TRBJ1-2, with 9 bases identical to TRBD1. With 5 bases clipped from V and 5 bases from J, the junction kept 12 bases outside the gene matches. Per the germline V gene, CDR1 is SGHVS and CDR2 is FQNEAQ. This CDR3 contains 16 residues. The CDR3 nucleotides read TGTGCCAGCAGCCCGGGACAGGGTCTGACAACTTATGGCTACACCTTC. It translates to CASSPGQGLTTYGYTF.

The chain employs TRBV4-1 and TRBJ1-4; TRBD1 agrees at 10 bases. The J segment lost 0 bases and the V segment lost 0 bases, leaving 13 bases of the junction unmatched. The CDR3 loop spans 21 amino acids. Per the germline V gene, CDR1 is MGHRA and CDR2 is YSYEKL. CDR3 protein: CASSQEGPGQGPPSTNEKLFF. DNA of the CDR3: TGCGCCAGCAGCCAAGAGGGACCGGGACAGGGGCCTCCCTCAACTAATGAAAAACTGTTTTTT.

This rearrangement joins TRBV4-1 to TRBJ2-7; maybe TRBD2 (5 bases). The CDR3 spans 15 residues. V gave up 4 bases and J gave up 1 base, with 14 bases separating them. The germline CDR1 and CDR2 sequences are MGHRA and YSYEKL. The CDR3 loop reads CASSLSGSGSYEQYF. DNA for the CDR3: TGCGCCAGCAGCCTATCGGGAAGCGGATCCTACGAGCAGTACTTC.

This sequence joins TRBV6-5 and TRBJ2-7; 7 bases are a match to TRBD2. V lost 6 bases to trimming and J lost 3 bases; unmatched junction nucleotides: 8. Germline V lookup: CDR1 MNHEY, CDR2 SVGAGI. CDR3 size: 14 residues. The CDR3 here is CASSMGGRLYEQYF. Written as DNA, the CDR3 is TGTGCCAGCAGCATGGGAGGGCGACTCTACGAGCAGTACTTC.

V gene TRBV11-3 combines with J gene TRBJ2-7; D may be TRBD1 (5 bases). Germline CDR1 reads SGHNT; CDR2 reads YENEEA. The CDR3 is 11 residues long. V was shortened by 3 bases and J by 5 bases, with 5 bases between the two germline ends. CDR3 residues: CASSFRDEQYF. In DNA, the CDR3 is TGTGCCAGCAGCTTCAGGGACGAGCAGTACTTC. Using reference TRBV11-3 and TRBJ2-7 for the parts outside the CDR3, the full variable domain is EAGVVQSPRYKIIEKKQPVAFWCNPISGHNTLYWYLQNLGQGPELLIRYENEEAVDDSQLPKDRFSAERLKGVDSTLKIQPAELGDSAVYLCASSFRDEQYFGPGTRLTVT.

J is TRBJ1-1 and V is TRBV28; TRBD1 agrees at 7 bases. J gave up 3 bases and V 4 bases, and 8 bases lay outside the gene matches. Germline V CDR1 and CDR2: MDHEN, SYDVKM. This CDR3 region has 15 residues. The CDR3: CASSWEDRTHTEAFF. CDR3 DNA: TGTGCCAGCAGTTGGGAGGACAGGACCCACACTGAAGCTTTCTTT.

This chain links TRBV7-6 with TRBJ1-5; D is undetermined. The CDR3 contains 13 residues. The V end lost 5 bases, the J end lost 0 bases, and 5 bases lay between the germline ends. The V gene's germline CDR1 is SGHVS and CDR2 FNYEAQ. CDR3 DNA: TGTGCCAGCAGCCAGGATAGCAATCAGCCCCAGCATTTT. It yields the protein CASSQDSNQPQHF.

The J gene is TRBJ2-7, the V gene TRBV4-2, with D maybe TRBD2 (5 bases). Germline assignment: CDR1 LGHNA and CDR2 YNFKEQ. V was pared by 1 base and J by 3 bases, with 16 bases between. The CDR3 runs to 16 residues. CDR3 sequence reads: CASSQGSEESDYEQYF. CDR3 nucleotides: TGTGCCAGCAGCCAAGGTTCGGAGGAATCCGACTACGAGCAGTACTTC.

In its sample, this clone was seen a few times. The chain combines TRBV10-1 with TRBJ2-2; 7 positions agree with TRBD1. CDR3 length: 15 residues. In germline, CDR1 is WNHNN, CDR2 SYGVQD (reference sequence). Unmatched junction bases numbered 12, after V lost 4 bases and J lost 10 bases. The CDR3 protein is CASSALKTGVEELFF. CDR3 nucleotide sequence: TGCGCCAGCAGTGCCTTAAAAACAGGGGTGGAGGAGCTGTTTTTT.

The V and J genes are TRBV5-1 and TRBJ2-7; TRBD2 matches at 12 bases. Germline V gives CDR1 SGHRS, CDR2 YFSETQ. This CDR3 region has 15 residues. V trimming: 4 bases; J trimming: 4 bases; junction bases outside the gene matches: 6. Written as DNA, the CDR3 is TGCGCCAGCAGCACAGGACTAGCGGGGACATACGAGCAGTACTTC. Translating it yields CASSTGLAGTYEQYF.

The V gene is TRBV7-2, the J gene TRBJ2-7, with a tentative D call TRBD1 (6 bases). The CDR3 extends over 19 amino acids. From germline, CDR1 is SGHTA and CDR2 FQGNSA. Trimming removed 5 bases at V and 5 bases at J, with 31 bases between. The CDR3: CASSPPVDRYSAELNEQYF. CDR3 coding DNA: TGTGCCAGCAGCCCGCCGGTTGACAGGTATTCTGCGGAATTGAACGAGCAGTACTTC.

The chain is built from TRBV9 and TRBJ1-1, with 8 bases aligning to TRBD1. Trimming took 0 bases from V and 11 from J; bases not matched to a gene: 6. This CDR3 has 13 residues. Germline V gene lookup returns CDR1 SGDLS and CDR2 YYNGEE. The CDR3 reads CASSVEPQGGAFF. The CDR3 DNA reads as TGTGCCAGCAGCGTAGAGCCACAGGGGGGGGCTTTCTTT.

The chain employs TRBV4-1 and TRBJ2-1; TRBD2 agrees at 11 bases. The CDR3 sequence is 18 residues long. The germline gives CDR1 MGHRA, CDR2 YSYEKL. The trim removed 4 bases at V and 7 bases at J, leaving 15 bases unmatched. CDR3 loop: CASSPIVLLAGVANEQFF. The CDR3 nucleotides read TGCGCCAGCAGCCCGATAGTCCTACTAGCGGGAGTGGCGAATGAGCAGTTCTTC.